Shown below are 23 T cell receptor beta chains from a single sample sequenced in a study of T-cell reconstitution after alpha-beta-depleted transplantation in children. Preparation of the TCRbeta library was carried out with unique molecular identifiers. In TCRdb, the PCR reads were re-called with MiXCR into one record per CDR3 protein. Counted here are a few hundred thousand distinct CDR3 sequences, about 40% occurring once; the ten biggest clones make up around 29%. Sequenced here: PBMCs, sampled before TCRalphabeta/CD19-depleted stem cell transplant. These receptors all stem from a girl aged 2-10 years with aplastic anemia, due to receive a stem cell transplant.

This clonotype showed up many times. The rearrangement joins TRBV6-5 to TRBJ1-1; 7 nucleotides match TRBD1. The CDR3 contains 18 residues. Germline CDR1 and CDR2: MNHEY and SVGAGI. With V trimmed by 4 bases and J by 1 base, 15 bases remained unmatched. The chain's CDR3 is CASSSKPLGQVSNTEAFF. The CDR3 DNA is TGTGCCAGCAGTTCCAAACCCCTCGGACAGGTTTCGAACACTGAAGCTTTCTTT.

The chain's CDR3 is CSVVRQGVKGELFF. CDR3 coding DNA: TGCAGCGTTGTGAGACAGGGGGTAAAAGGGGAGCTGTTTTTT. The chain links TRBV29-1 to TRBJ2-2; 9 nucleotides line up with TRBD1. Germline CDR1 reads SQVTM; CDR2 reads ANQGSEA. This CDR3 contains 14 residues. Losses at the gene ends were 4 bases for V and 8 bases for J; bases not matched to a gene: 8.

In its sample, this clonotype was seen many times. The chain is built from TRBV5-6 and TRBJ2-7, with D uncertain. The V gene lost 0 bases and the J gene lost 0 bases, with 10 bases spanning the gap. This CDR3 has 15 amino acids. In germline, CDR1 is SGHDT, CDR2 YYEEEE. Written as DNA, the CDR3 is TGTGCCAGCAGCTTGGCTAGGTACGGCTCCTACGAGCAGTACTTC. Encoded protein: CASSLARYGSYEQYF.

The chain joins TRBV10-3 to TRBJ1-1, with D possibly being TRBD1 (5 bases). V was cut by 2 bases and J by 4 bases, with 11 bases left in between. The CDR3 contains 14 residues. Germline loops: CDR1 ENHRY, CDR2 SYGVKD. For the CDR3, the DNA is TGTGCCATCAGTGAGGGGCCCGGGGGCACTGAAGCTTTCTTT. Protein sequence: CAISEGPGGTEAFF.

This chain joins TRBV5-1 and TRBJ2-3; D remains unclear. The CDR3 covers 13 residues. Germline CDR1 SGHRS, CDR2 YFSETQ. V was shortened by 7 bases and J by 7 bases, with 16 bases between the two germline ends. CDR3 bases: TGCGCCAGCGCTACATTTGTCGAGAATACGCAGTATTTT. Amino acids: CASATFVENTQYF.

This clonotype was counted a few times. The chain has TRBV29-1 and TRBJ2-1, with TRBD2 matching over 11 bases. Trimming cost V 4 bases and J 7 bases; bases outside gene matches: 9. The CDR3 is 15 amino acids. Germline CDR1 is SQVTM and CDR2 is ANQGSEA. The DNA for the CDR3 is TGCAGCGTTGCCGTCCTAGCGGGGGGAAGAAATGAGCAGTTCTTC. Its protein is CSVAVLAGGRNEQFF.

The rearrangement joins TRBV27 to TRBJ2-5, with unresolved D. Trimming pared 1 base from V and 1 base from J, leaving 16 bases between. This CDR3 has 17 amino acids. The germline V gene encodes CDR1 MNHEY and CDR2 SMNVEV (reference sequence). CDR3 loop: CASSLYSPRRIQETQYF. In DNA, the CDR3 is TGTGCCAGCAGTTTATACTCACCCAGACGGATCCAAGAGACCCAGTACTTC.

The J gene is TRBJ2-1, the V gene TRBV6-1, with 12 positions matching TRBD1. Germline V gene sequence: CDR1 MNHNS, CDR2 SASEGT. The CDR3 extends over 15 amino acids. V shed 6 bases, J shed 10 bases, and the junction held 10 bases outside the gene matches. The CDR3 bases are TGTGCCAGCAGGCCGTCGGGACAGGGGGCGAACGAGCAGTTCTTC. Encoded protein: CASRPSGQGANEQFF.

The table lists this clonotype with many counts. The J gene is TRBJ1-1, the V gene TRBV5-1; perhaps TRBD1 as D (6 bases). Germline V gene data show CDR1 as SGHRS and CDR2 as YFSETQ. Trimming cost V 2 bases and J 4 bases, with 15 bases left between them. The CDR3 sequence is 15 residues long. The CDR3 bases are TGCGCCAGCAGCTTTTTTAACAGGGAGGGCACTGAAGCTTTCTTT. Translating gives CASSFFNREGTEAFF.

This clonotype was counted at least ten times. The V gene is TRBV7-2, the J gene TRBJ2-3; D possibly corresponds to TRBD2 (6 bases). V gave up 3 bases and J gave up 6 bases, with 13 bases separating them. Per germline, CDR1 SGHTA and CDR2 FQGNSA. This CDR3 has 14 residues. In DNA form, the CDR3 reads TGTGCCAGCAGCTTTGAGGGAGGCCTGGATACGCAGTATTTT. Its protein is CASSFEGGLDTQYF.

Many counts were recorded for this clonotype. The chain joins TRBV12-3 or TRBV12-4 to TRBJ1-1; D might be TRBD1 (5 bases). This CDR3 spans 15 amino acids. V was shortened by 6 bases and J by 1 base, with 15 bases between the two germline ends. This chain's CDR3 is CASRAPGTANTEAFF. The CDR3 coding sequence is TGTGCCAGCAGAGCCCCCGGGACGGCGAACACTGAAGCTTTCTTT.

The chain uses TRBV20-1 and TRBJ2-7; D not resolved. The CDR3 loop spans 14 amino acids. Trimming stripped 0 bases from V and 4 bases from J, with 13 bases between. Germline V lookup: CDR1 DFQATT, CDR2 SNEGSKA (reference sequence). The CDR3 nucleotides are TGCAGTGCTAGAGATATGGCCACAAGTTACGAGCAGTACTTC. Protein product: CSARDMATSYEQYF.

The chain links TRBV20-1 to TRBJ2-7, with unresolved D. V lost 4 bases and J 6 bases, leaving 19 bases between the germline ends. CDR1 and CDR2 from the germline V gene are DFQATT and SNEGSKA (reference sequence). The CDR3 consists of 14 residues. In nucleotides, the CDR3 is TGCAGTGCTACGCCCGAATCTATCCCGGCCGAGCAGTACTTC. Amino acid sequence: CSATPESIPAEQYF.

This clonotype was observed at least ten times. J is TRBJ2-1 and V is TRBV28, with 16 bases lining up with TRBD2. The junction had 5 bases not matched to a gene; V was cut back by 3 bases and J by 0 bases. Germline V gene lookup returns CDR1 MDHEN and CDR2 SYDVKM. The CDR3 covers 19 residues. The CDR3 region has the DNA TGTGCCAGCAGTTTCCCGGGACTAGCGGGAGGGAGCTCCTACAATGAGCAGTTCTTC. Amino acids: CASSFPGLAGGSSYNEQFF.

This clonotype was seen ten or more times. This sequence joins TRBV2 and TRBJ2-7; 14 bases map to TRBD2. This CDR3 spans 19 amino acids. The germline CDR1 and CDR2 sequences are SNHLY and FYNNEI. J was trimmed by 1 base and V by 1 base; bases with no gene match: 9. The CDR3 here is CASSEDRTGTSGSSYEQYF. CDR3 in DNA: TGTGCCAGCAGTGAAGATCGGACGGGGACTAGCGGGAGTTCCTACGAGCAGTACTTC.

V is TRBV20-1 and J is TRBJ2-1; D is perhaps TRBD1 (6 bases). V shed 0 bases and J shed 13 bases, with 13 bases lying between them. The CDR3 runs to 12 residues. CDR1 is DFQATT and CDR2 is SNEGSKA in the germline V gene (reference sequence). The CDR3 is CSAREGAKEQFF. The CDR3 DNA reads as TGCAGTGCTAGAGAGGGGGCCAAGGAACAGTTCTTC.

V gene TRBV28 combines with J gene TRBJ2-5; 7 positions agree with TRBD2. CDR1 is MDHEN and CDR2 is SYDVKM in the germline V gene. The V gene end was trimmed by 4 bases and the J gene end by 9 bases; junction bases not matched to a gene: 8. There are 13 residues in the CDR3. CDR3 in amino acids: CASSSVGGMAQYF. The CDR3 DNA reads TGTGCCAGCAGTTCGGTGGGGGGGATGGCCCAGTACTTC. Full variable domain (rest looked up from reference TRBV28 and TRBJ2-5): DVKVTQSSRYLVKRTGEKVFLECVQDMDHENMFWYRQDPGLGLRLIYFSYDVKMKEKGDIPEGYSVSREKKERFSLILESASTNQTSMYLCASSSVGGMAQYFGPGTRLLVL.

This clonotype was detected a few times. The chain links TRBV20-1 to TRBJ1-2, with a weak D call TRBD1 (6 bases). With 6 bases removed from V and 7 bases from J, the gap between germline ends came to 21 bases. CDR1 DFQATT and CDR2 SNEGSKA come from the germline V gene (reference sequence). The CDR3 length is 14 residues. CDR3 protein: CSADPKQGSRGYTF. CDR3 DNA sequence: TGCAGTGCCGACCCAAAACAGGGATCGCGTGGCTACACCTTC.

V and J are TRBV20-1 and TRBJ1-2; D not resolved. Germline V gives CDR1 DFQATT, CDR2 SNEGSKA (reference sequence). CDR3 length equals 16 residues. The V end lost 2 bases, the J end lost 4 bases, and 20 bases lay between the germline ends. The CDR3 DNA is TGCAGTGCTAGACCACTTGGGCAGATTAATAGCTATGGCTACACCTTC. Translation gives CSARPLGQINSYGYTF.

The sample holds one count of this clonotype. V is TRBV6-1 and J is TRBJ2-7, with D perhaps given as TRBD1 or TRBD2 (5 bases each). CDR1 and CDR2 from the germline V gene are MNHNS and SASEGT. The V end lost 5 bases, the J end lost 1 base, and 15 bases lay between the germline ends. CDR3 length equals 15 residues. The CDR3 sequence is CASSRGGSQSYEQYF. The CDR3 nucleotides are TGTGCCAGCAGTCGGGGCGGGTCCCAGTCCTACGAGCAGTACTTC.

In DNA, the CDR3 is TGTGCCACCAGCAGGGGACAGGGAGAGCAGCCCCAGCATTTT. This codes for CATSRGQGEQPQHF. The chain couples TRBV15 to TRBJ1-5; TRBD1 matches at 9 bases. The CDR3 spans 14 residues. CDR1 and CDR2 from the germline V gene are LNHNV and YYDKDF (reference sequence). The trim removed 3 bases at V and 7 bases at J, leaving 4 bases unmatched.

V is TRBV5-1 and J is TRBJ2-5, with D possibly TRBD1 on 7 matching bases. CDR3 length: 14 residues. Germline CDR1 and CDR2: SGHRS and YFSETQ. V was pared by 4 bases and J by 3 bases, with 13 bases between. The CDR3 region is CASSRGTAEETQYF. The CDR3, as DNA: TGCGCCAGCAGCCGGGGGACAGCTGAAGAGACCCAGTACTTC.

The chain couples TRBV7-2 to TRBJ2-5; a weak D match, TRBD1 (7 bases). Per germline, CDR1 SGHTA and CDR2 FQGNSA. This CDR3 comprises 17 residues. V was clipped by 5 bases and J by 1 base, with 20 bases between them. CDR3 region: CASSAVGGGYIQETQYF. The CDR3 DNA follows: TGTGCCAGCAGCGCAGTTGGAGGGGGCTATATCCAAGAGACCCAGTACTTC.